Listed below are T cell receptor beta chains from one sample, sequenced in a study of T-cell reconstitution after alpha-beta-depleted transplantation in children. A single record per CDR3 protein comes from TCRdb applying MiXCR to the PCR reads. In the table there are some 500,000 distinct CDR3 sequences, less than 35% of which are singletons. The sample here was PBMCs from the stem cell graft donor, taken from the stem cell graft. The receptors were sampled from a human donor who donated a stem cell graft to a child with aplastic anemia. Each CDR3 is given with its conserved first and last residue. Clone sizes are given selectively: once, few, many, or a class where the clone is expanded.

clone size: -; V gene: TRBV10-1; J gene: TRBJ2-1; CDR3 protein: CASSALALAGTDEQFF
clone size: -; V gene: TRBV27; J gene: TRBJ1-4; CDR3 protein: CASSLRTGKLFF
clone size: once; V gene: TRBV12-3/TRBV12-4; J gene: TRBJ1-2; CDR3 protein: CASSLEVQGADYGYTF
clone size: -; V gene: TRBV20-1; J gene: TRBJ2-2; CDR3 protein: CSAKLGLAGTGELFF
clone size: -; V gene: TRBV29-1; J gene: TRBJ1-1; CDR3 protein: CSVVPAGMNTEAFF
clone size: -; V gene: TRBV4-3; J gene: TRBJ2-1; CDR3 protein: CASSQDRDYNEQFF
clone size: few; V gene: TRBV6-2/TRBV6-3; J gene: TRBJ1-4; CDR3 protein: CASSYSGSNEKLFF
clone size: -; V gene: TRBV29-1; J gene: TRBJ1-2; CDR3 protein: CSVSSLAYGYPF
clone size: -; V gene: TRBV2; J gene: TRBJ2-5; CDR3 protein: CASDPLGGSKETQYF
clone size: few; V gene: TRBV12-3/TRBV12-4; J gene: TRBJ1-5; CDR3 protein: CASSRPGQGLNQPQHF
clone size: -; V gene: TRBV7-8; J gene: TRBJ2-7; CDR3 protein: CASSALGDPTYEQYF
clone size: -; V gene: TRBV4-3; J gene: TRBJ2-3; CDR3 protein: CASSQAPRTSTDTQYF
clone size: -; V gene: TRBV4-2; J gene: TRBJ2-7; CDR3 protein: CASSQDDASGRAGEQYF
clone size: few; V gene: TRBV29-1; J gene: TRBJ2-3; CDR3 protein: CSSGINQRDTQYF
clone size: -; V gene: TRBV12-3/TRBV12-4; J gene: TRBJ1-1; CDR3 protein: CATRITENTEAFF
clone size: -; V gene: TRBV7-3; J gene: TRBJ2-3; CDR3 protein: CAIPLAGGPYTQYF
clone size: -; V gene: TRBV6-5; J gene: TRBJ2-7; CDR3 protein: CASSYLGQGLGEQYF
clone size: few; V gene: TRBV10-1; J gene: TRBJ1-1; CDR3 protein: CASSSTGVNTEAFF
clone size: -; V gene: TRBV29-1; J gene: TRBJ2-1; CDR3 protein: CSVVPFQREPHEQFF
clone size: -; V gene: TRBV30; J gene: TRBJ2-2; CDR3 protein: CAWSFGGSTGELFF
clone size: few; V gene: TRBV24-1; J gene: TRBJ2-1; CDR3 protein: CATSDTAILGEQFF
clone size: few; V gene: TRBV7-2; J gene: TRBJ2-7; CDR3 protein: CASSFRHEQYF